Listed here is a single TCR beta chain. The sample comes from a study of shared clonotypes between healthy human individuals. The method was immunoSEQ multiplex PCR; TCRdb's version includes in-frame clones alone and lacks a portion of them. The sample shows about 2 million clones, approximately 94% of them seen only once. The germline gives CDR1 SGHTS, CDR2 YDEGEE. V lost 4 bases to trimming and J lost 0 bases, with 5 bases between them. The CDR3 runs to 12 residues. CD8 cells regarded as naive lacked CD45RO, were positively chosen for CCR7, and omitted terminally differentiated effector memory CD45RA+ cells. Those who donated were healthy HIV-negative adults, with no recent acute infections or vaccinations reported.

The chain employs TRBV5-8 and TRBJ2-7; D gene unclear. The sample was naive CD8+ T cells sorted from blood. This TCR was sampled from a man aged 18 to 30 in good health. CDR3 in DNA: TGTGCCAGCAGCCCGAACTCCTACGAGCAGTACTTC. This codes for CASSPNSYEQYF.